The rows below give T cell receptor beta chains drawn from one sample of a study of blood T cell repertoires in COVID-19. Clones were read by immunoSEQ multiplex PCR, and TCRdb kept only the in-frame ones, dropping some. The top ten clones hold approximately 15% of a sample with fewer than 100,000 clones, 86% of them seen once. The sample comprised peripheral blood. Receptors were obtained from a man older than 75 in a cohort sampled during active COVID-19. The CDR3 runs from the conserved cysteine through the conserved F or W. A D gene is named only where the DNA matches it firmly. Some rows have no size entry. The others give once, few or many, or a class for an expanded clone.

V gene: TRBV7-3
D gene: TRBD1
clone size: few
J gene: TRBJ2-2
CDR3 protein: CASSTRQGSTGELFF
CDR3 DNA: TGTGCCAGCAGCACCCGACAGGGGTCGACCGGGGAGCTGTTTTTT

V gene: TRBV10-3
D gene: -
clone size: once
J gene: TRBJ2-3
CDR3 protein: CAISTGVPPSSDTQYF
CDR3 DNA: TGTGCCATCAGCACCGGTGTCCCTCCATCATCAGATACGCAGTATTTT

V gene: TRBV3-1/TRBV3-2
D gene: -
clone size: -
J gene: TRBJ1-4
CDR3 protein: CASSGRWGGDDEKLFF
CDR3 DNA: TGTGCCAGCAGCGGCCGCTGGGGGGGAGACGATGAAAAACTGTTTTTT

V gene: TRBV6-2/TRBV6-3
D gene: -
clone size: -
J gene: TRBJ1-5
CDR3 protein: CASSYSAGWGNQPQHF
CDR3 DNA: TGTGCCAGCAGTTACTCTGCAGGGTGGGGCAATCAGCCCCAGCATTTT

V gene: TRBV10-2
D gene: -
clone size: once
J gene: TRBJ1-1
CDR3 protein: CASREGDTEAFF
CDR3 DNA: TGCGCCAGCAGGGAGGGAGATACTGAAGCTTTCTTT

V gene: TRBV2
D gene: TRBD1
clone size: -
J gene: TRBJ1-4
CDR3 protein: CASSAGQETKLFF
CDR3 DNA: TGTGCCAGCAGTGCGGGACAGGAAACAAAACTGTTTTTT

V gene: TRBV19
D gene: TRBD1
clone size: -
J gene: TRBJ1-5
CDR3 protein: CASSRDRGYSNQPQHF
CDR3 DNA: TGTGCCAGTAGTAGAGACAGGGGATATAGCAATCAGCCCCAGCATTTT

V gene: TRBV6-6
D gene: -
clone size: -
J gene: TRBJ2-1
CDR3 protein: CASSPRTGGGEQFF
CDR3 DNA: TGTGCCAGCAGTCCCAGAACAGGGGGAGGGGAGCAGTTCTTC

V gene: TRBV5-1
D gene: TRBD1
clone size: -
J gene: TRBJ1-2
CDR3 protein: CASSAGTGGRVSYGYTF
CDR3 DNA: TGCGCCAGCAGCGCCGGGACAGGGGGCAGAGTATCCTATGGCTACACCTTC

V gene: TRBV12-3/TRBV12-4
D gene: -
clone size: -
J gene: TRBJ2-1
CDR3 protein: CASSLVGQGAGFF
CDR3 DNA: -

V gene: TRBV19
D gene: TRBD2
clone size: -
J gene: TRBJ2-5
CDR3 protein: CASSSGGAGETQYF
CDR3 DNA: TGTGCCAGTAGCAGCGGGGGGGCGGGAGAGACCCAGTACTTC

V gene: TRBV6-1
D gene: -
clone size: once
J gene: TRBJ1-1
CDR3 protein: CASSELYRTVF
CDR3 DNA: TGTGCCAGCAGTGAACTATACAGGACAGTATTT

V gene: TRBV24-1
D gene: TRBD2
clone size: -
J gene: TRBJ2-1
CDR3 protein: CATSGSGLAGYNEQFF
CDR3 DNA: TGTGCCACCAGTGGCTCGGGACTAGCGGGGTACAATGAGCAGTTCTTC

V gene: TRBV3-1/TRBV3-2
D gene: -
clone size: few
J gene: TRBJ2-7
CDR3 protein: CASSTRQSLYEQYF
CDR3 DNA: TGTGCCAGCAGCACCCGACAATCCCTCTACGAGCAGTACTTC

V gene: TRBV9
D gene: -
clone size: -
J gene: TRBJ2-3
CDR3 protein: CASSVAGVTDTQYF
CDR3 DNA: TGTGCCAGCAGCGTAGCGGGGGTCACAGATACGCAGTATTTT

V gene: TRBV2
D gene: TRBD1
clone size: once
J gene: TRBJ2-5
CDR3 protein: CASKWKIRDREETQYF
CDR3 DNA: TGTGCCAGCAAATGGAAAATCCGGGACAGGGAAGAGACCCAGTACTTC

V gene: TRBV5-1
D gene: -
clone size: -
J gene: TRBJ1-1
CDR3 protein: CASSLGGENTEAFF
CDR3 DNA: TGCGCCAGCAGCTTGGGCGGGGAGAACACTGAAGCTTTCTTT

V gene: TRBV27
D gene: TRBD1
clone size: -
J gene: TRBJ1-5
CDR3 protein: CASSHYRGSNQPQHF
CDR3 DNA: TGTGCCAGCAGTCATTACAGGGGTAGCAATCAGCCCCAGCATTTT

V gene: TRBV3-1/TRBV3-2
D gene: -
clone size: -
J gene: TRBJ1-5
CDR3 protein: CASSQGGLSNQPQHF
CDR3 DNA: TGTGCCAGCAGCCAAGGCGGGCTGAGCAATCAGCCCCAGCATTTT

V gene: TRBV3-1/TRBV3-2
D gene: TRBD1
clone size: -
J gene: TRBJ1-2
CDR3 protein: CASRRVAGQGDYGYTF
CDR3 DNA: TGTGCCAGTAGGCGGGTGGCGGGACAGGGCGACTATGGCTACACCTTC

V gene: TRBV9
D gene: -
clone size: -
J gene: TRBJ2-7
CDR3 protein: CASSVDFGEAYEQYF
CDR3 DNA: TGTGCCAGCAGCGTAGATTTCGGGGAGGCCTACGAGCAGTACTTC

V gene: TRBV7-2
D gene: TRBD2
clone size: -
J gene: TRBJ2-1
CDR3 protein: CASSYSSIAGGGEQFF
CDR3 DNA: TGTGCCAGCAGCTACTCCTCTATAGCGGGGGGGGGTGAGCAGTTCTTC

V gene: TRBV7-9
D gene: TRBD1
clone size: -
J gene: TRBJ1-5
CDR3 protein: CASITFRDSNNQPQHF
CDR3 DNA: TGTGCCAGCATAACCTTTCGGGACAGTAACAATCAGCCCCAGCATTTT

V gene: TRBV6-5
D gene: -
clone size: -
J gene: TRBJ2-5
CDR3 protein: CASSSPPGFMLETQYF
CDR3 DNA: TGTGCCAGCAGTTCCCCCCCAGGGTTTATGTTAGAGACCCAGTACTTC

V gene: TRBV12-3/TRBV12-4
D gene: TRBD2
clone size: few
J gene: TRBJ2-2
CDR3 protein: CASKPGGGELFF
CDR3 DNA: TGTGCCAGCAAGCCGGGGGGCGGGGAGCTGTTTTTT

V gene: TRBV5-1
D gene: TRBD1
clone size: -
J gene: TRBJ1-4
CDR3 protein: CASSAGQVATNEKLFF
CDR3 DNA: TGCGCCAGCAGCGCCGGACAGGTTGCAACTAATGAAAAACTGTTTTTT

V gene: TRBV14
D gene: TRBD1
clone size: -
J gene: TRBJ1-1
CDR3 protein: CASSPPGQGGAEAFF
CDR3 DNA: TGTGCCAGCAGCCCCCCGGGACAGGGAGGGGCGGAAGCTTTCTTT

V gene: TRBV18
D gene: -
clone size: -
J gene: TRBJ2-7
CDR3 protein: CASSPKAQGSEQYF
CDR3 DNA: TGTGCCAGCTCACCTAAAGCACAGGGTTCCGAGCAGTACTTC

V gene: TRBV24-1
D gene: -
clone size: -
J gene: TRBJ1-4
CDR3 protein: CATSDGGIEGNEKLFF
CDR3 DNA: TGTGCCACCAGTGATGGGGGCATTGAAGGCAATGAAAAACTGTTTTTT

V gene: TRBV5-1
D gene: -
clone size: -
J gene: TRBJ2-5
CDR3 protein: CASSWSQGYQETQYF
CDR3 DNA: TGCGCCAGCAGCTGGTCCCAGGGGTACCAAGAGACCCAGTACTTC

V gene: TRBV5-1
D gene: -
clone size: -
J gene: TRBJ1-2
CDR3 protein: CASSFFKGGYGYTF
CDR3 DNA: TGCGCCAGCAGCTTTTTCAAGGGAGGCTATGGCTACACCTTC

V gene: TRBV5-4
D gene: TRBD2
clone size: -
J gene: TRBJ2-5
CDR3 protein: CASRRGLAAYQETQYF
CDR3 DNA: TGTGCCAGCAGACGAGGACTAGCGGCGTACCAAGAGACCCAGTACTTC

V gene: TRBV5-4
D gene: TRBD1
clone size: once
J gene: TRBJ1-5
CDR3 protein: CASSLGPGTGGRNQPQHF
CDR3 DNA: TGTGCCAGCAGCTTAGGTCCCGGGACAGGGGGGCGCAATCAGCCCCAGCATTTT

V gene: TRBV6-5
D gene: -
clone size: -
J gene: TRBJ2-5
CDR3 protein: CASSYSGTGVGETQYF
CDR3 DNA: TGTGCCAGCAGTTACTCCGGGACGGGGGTAGGGGAGACCCAGTACTTC

V gene: TRBV19
D gene: -
clone size: -
J gene: TRBJ2-6
CDR3 protein: CASSIDELGSGANVLTF
CDR3 DNA: TGTGCCAGTAGTATAGATGAACTAGGGTCTGGGGCCAACGTCCTGACTTTC

V gene: TRBV4-2
D gene: -
clone size: -
J gene: TRBJ2-2
CDR3 protein: CASSRELVQRTGELFF
CDR3 DNA: TGTGCCAGCAGCCGAGAACTAGTTCAGCGCACCGGGGAGCTGTTTTTT

V gene: TRBV7-6
D gene: -
clone size: -
J gene: TRBJ2-2
CDR3 protein: CASIDRSNTGELFF
CDR3 DNA: TGTGCCAGCATTGACAGGTCGAACACCGGGGAGCTGTTTTTT

V gene: TRBV25-1
D gene: -
clone size: -
J gene: TRBJ2-5
CDR3 protein: CASSAPGTQETQYF
CDR3 DNA: TGTGCCAGCAGTGCCCCCGGGACACAAGAGACCCAGTACTTC

V gene: TRBV27
D gene: -
clone size: -
J gene: TRBJ2-1
CDR3 protein: CASSLMTADSSYNEQFF
CDR3 DNA: TGTGCCAGCAGTTTAATGACTGCGGACAGCAGCTACAATGAGCAGTTCTTC

V gene: TRBV5-6
D gene: TRBD2
clone size: -
J gene: TRBJ2-7
CDR3 protein: CASRRSGGKNEQYF
CDR3 DNA: TGTGCCAGCAGACGTAGCGGGGGTAAGAACGAGCAGTACTTC

V gene: TRBV2
D gene: -
clone size: -
J gene: TRBJ2-3
CDR3 protein: CASSSVGTDTQYF
CDR3 DNA: TGTGCCAGCTCATCAGTTGGCACAGATACGCAGTATTTT

V gene: TRBV11-2
D gene: -
clone size: -
J gene: TRBJ1-2
CDR3 protein: CASSYSPLANYGYTF
CDR3 DNA: TGTGCCAGCAGCTACTCCCCCCTAGCTAACTATGGCTACACCTTC

V gene: TRBV7-6
D gene: -
clone size: once
J gene: TRBJ2-3
CDR3 protein: CASSLLTGTDTQYF
CDR3 DNA: TGTGCCAGCAGCTTACTAACCGGCACAGATACGCAGTATTTT

V gene: TRBV19
D gene: TRBD1
clone size: -
J gene: TRBJ1-2
CDR3 protein: CASTGDYGYTF
CDR3 DNA: TGTGCTTCAACAGGGGACTATGGCTACACCTTC

V gene: TRBV10-3
D gene: TRBD2
clone size: -
J gene: TRBJ2-3
CDR3 protein: CAISPGSSGTTTDTQYF
CDR3 DNA: TGTGCCATCAGCCCTGGCTCATCCGGGACTACCACAGATACGCAGTATTTT

V gene: TRBV9
D gene: -
clone size: -
J gene: TRBJ1-6
CDR3 protein: CASSMGGQNNSPLHF
CDR3 DNA: TGTGCCAGCAGCATGGGGGGGCAGAATAATTCACCCCTCCACTTT

V gene: TRBV2
D gene: TRBD1
clone size: -
J gene: TRBJ1-5
CDR3 protein: CASRPGQGGQPQHF
CDR3 DNA: TGTGCCAGCAGGCCGGGACAGGGCGGTCAGCCCCAGCATTTT

V gene: TRBV5-4
D gene: -
clone size: -
J gene: TRBJ1-5
CDR3 protein: CASSRDIFDQPQHF
CDR3 DNA: TGTGCCAGCAGCCGGGACATCTTTGATCAGCCCCAGCATTTT

V gene: TRBV9
D gene: -
clone size: -
J gene: TRBJ1-4
CDR3 protein: CASSSPGVSEKLFF
CDR3 DNA: TGTGCCAGCAGCTCTCCAGGGGTCAGTGAAAAACTGTTTTTT

V gene: TRBV11-2
D gene: -
clone size: -
J gene: TRBJ2-3
CDR3 protein: CASSLGLGDTQYF
CDR3 DNA: TGTGCCAGCAGCCTCGGACTCGGGGATACGCAGTATTTT

V gene: TRBV3-1/TRBV3-2
D gene: TRBD1
clone size: -
J gene: TRBJ1-1
CDR3 protein: CASSRQGLNTEAFF
CDR3 DNA: TGTGCCAGCAGCCGACAGGGCCTGAACACTGAAGCTTTCTTT

V gene: TRBV2
D gene: TRBD2
clone size: -
J gene: TRBJ2-3
CDR3 protein: CASRATSGGGVDTQYF
CDR3 DNA: TGTGCCAGCAGGGCGACTAGCGGGGGAGGGGTAGATACGCAGTATTTT

V gene: TRBV29-1
D gene: -
clone size: few
J gene: TRBJ2-5
CDR3 protein: CSVGQGGETQYF
CDR3 DNA: TGCAGCGTTGGTCAGGGTGGGGAGACCCAGTACTTC

V gene: TRBV5-1
D gene: TRBD2
clone size: once
J gene: TRBJ2-7
CDR3 protein: CASSGTRPYEQYF
CDR3 DNA: TGCGCCAGCAGTGGGACTAGACCCTACGAGCAGTACTTC

V gene: TRBV4-2
D gene: TRBD1
clone size: -
J gene: TRBJ2-2
CDR3 protein: CASSLRTGTVGELFF
CDR3 DNA: TGTGCCAGCAGCCTACGGACAGGGACCGTCGGGGAGCTGTTTTTT

V gene: TRBV27
D gene: TRBD2
clone size: -
J gene: TRBJ2-5
CDR3 protein: CASSRSGAIPGLETQYF
CDR3 DNA: TGTGCCAGCAGCCGTAGCGGGGCCATTCCCGGCCTGGAGACCCAGTACTTC

V gene: TRBV5-1
D gene: TRBD1
clone size: -
J gene: TRBJ1-6
CDR3 protein: CASRPTTGSRNSPLHF
CDR3 DNA: TGCGCCAGCAGACCCACGACAGGGTCAAGAAATTCACCCCTCCACTTT

V gene: TRBV19
D gene: -
clone size: -
J gene: TRBJ1-2
CDR3 protein: CASTPWGGTGYTF
CDR3 DNA: TGTGCCAGTACCCCCTGGGGGGGAACTGGCTACACCTTC